This TCR beta chain was documented in a study of metastatic and nonmetastatic thyroid tumors. The wider study: Across blood and tumor or nodule tissue, repertoires from malignant and benign thyroid patients were compared with one another. Study-level points and caveats: For both blood and tumor, malignant thyroid tumors reportedly showed significantly higher TCR beta diversity than benign nodules did.

TCRdb reanalyzed the PCR reads with MiXCR. The data show about 38,000 clones, approximately 44% seen once. Remarks on this clone: Its antigen remains unknown.

Every patient was untreated before thyroid surgery. The germline V gene has CDR1 PRHDT and CDR2 FYEKMQ (reference sequence). V was pared by 2 bases and J by 0 bases, with 10 bases of the junction left unmatched. This CDR3 has 18 amino acids. The TCR comes from a male donor with papillary thyroid cancer or a benign thyroid nodule (not recorded which). Some clones in this sample may be carry-over from other donors' samples. The rearrangement links TRBV13 to TRBJ2-7; 10 nucleotides align to TRBD2. The sequencing sample was made of tumor tissue. The CDR3 DNA reads as TGTGCCAGCAGCTTACTGGGGTCCCCTAGCGGGGGCTCCTACGAGCAGTACTTC. As protein: CASSLLGSPSGGSYEQYF.